This T cell receptor beta chain was documented in a study of T cells in Graves' hyperthyroidism and ophthalmopathy. Findings and caveats of the study: Most clonotypes that expanded in the thyroid above 0.001 also showed up in blood. Ophthalmopathy was predicted by the model a median of around 5.9 months ahead of onset.

Amplification of TCR beta CDR3 regions was performed using RNA transcripts as template. First-round RT-PCR targeting the TCR CDR3 was performed with the HTBI primer set. Using its own MiXCR run on the multiplex PCR reads, TCRdb lists one record per CDR3 protein. There are about 270,000 distinct CDR3 sequences in the sample; roughly 22% occur only once, and around 40% lies in the top ten. This clonotype was picked up many times. Its cognate antigen is unknown. CDR3 length equals 14 residues. V gave up 7 bases and J gave up 2 bases, with 15 bases separating them. Germline lookup yields CDR1 SNHLY and CDR2 FYNNEI. Out of around 10 ml of fresh peripheral blood came the PBMCs.

This rearrangement joins TRBV2 to TRBJ2-7; tentative D call: TRBD1 (6 bases). Input material: blood. The receptor was derived from a woman between 40 and 50 years old with Graves' ophthalmopathy. The CDR3 DNA is TGTGCCAGCACCCAGGACAGAATCGCCTACGAGCAGTACTTC. It encodes CASTQDRIAYEQYF.